The 13 T cell receptor beta chains below all came from one sample that was sequenced in a study of CD8 T cells in Susac syndrome (dated by TCRdb to about 2019). Library method: the immunoSEQ multiplex PCR assay. RNA was extracted using the RNeasy kit, and about 0.45 to 1 ug of the RNA was reverse transcribed with random hexamers. TCRdb's own reprocessing of the public reads used fastp at Q25 and MiXCR and kept productive beta chains. CDR3 protein duplicates are merged, each entry listing the most common genes and DNA. Counted in this sample were 150,000 to 200,000 distinct CDR3 sequences; 90% to 95% of them appeared once. The ten largest clones take up approximately 0.099% of the sample. Input material: CD4+ T cells from PBMCs. Every receptor here comes from a human donor with Susac syndrome.

The chain uses TRBV19 and TRBJ2-1, with 9 bases identical to TRBD2. CDR3 length: 14 residues. From germline, CDR1 is LNHDA and CDR2 SQIVND (reference sequence). After removal of 4 bases from V and 7 bases from J, the junction contained 5 bases not matched to a gene. The CDR3 spells CASSTRTSANEQFF. The CDR3 nucleotides read TGTGCCAGTAGTACTCGGACTAGCGCGAATGAGCAGTTCTTC.

CDR3 DNA: TGTGCCAGCAGCCTCCGTTCACATGGAAACACCATATATTTT. It encodes CASSLRSHGNTIYF. V and J are TRBV9 and TRBJ1-3; D uncertain. The ends were cut back, 4 bases at V and 3 bases at J, with 11 bases in the middle. The CDR3 extends over 14 amino acids. In germline, CDR1 is SGDLS, CDR2 YYNGEE.

This chain joins TRBV29-1 and TRBJ1-1; D not resolved. V lost 3 bases to trimming and J lost 1 base, with 9 bases between them. The CDR3 loop spans 13 amino acids. Per germline, CDR1 SQVTM and CDR2 ANQGSEA. CDR3 region: CSVDGRKNTEAFF. The CDR3, as DNA: TGCAGCGTTGATGGCAGAAAGAACACTGAAGCTTTCTTT.

This clonotype was detected once. The V gene is TRBV7-9, the J gene TRBJ2-2; TRBD1 might be the D (6 bases). The ends were cut back, 4 bases at V and 2 bases at J, with 11 bases in the middle. Germline CDR1 SEHNR, CDR2 FQNEAQ (reference sequence). CDR3 size: 15 residues. CDR3 nucleotide sequence: TGTGCCAGCAGCTCTAGGGGGAGAAACACCGGGGAGCTGTTTTTT. It is translated as CASSSRGRNTGELFF.

The CDR3 coding sequence is TGTGCCACCAGTGGGGTTCCGTACAATGAGCAGTTCTTC. This sequence encodes CATSGVPYNEQFF. V is TRBV24-1 and J is TRBJ2-1; D not certain. Trimming removed 5 bases from V and 4 bases from J, with 8 bases in between. Germline lookup yields CDR1 KGHDR and CDR2 SFDVKD. This CDR3 region has 13 residues.

This clonotype was picked up a small number of times. The rearrangement links TRBV19 to TRBJ2-3; no firm D call. The CDR3 sequence is 14 residues long. Germline assignment: CDR1 LNHDA and CDR2 SQIVND (reference sequence). Trimming stripped 2 bases from V and 3 bases from J, with 9 bases between. CDR3 amino acids: CASSIRLSTDTQYF. The CDR3 region has the DNA TGTGCCAGTAGTATAAGGCTATCTACAGATACGCAGTATTTT.

The V and J genes are TRBV18 and TRBJ2-1; D possibly corresponds to TRBD1 (5 bases). Trimming left V 0 bases short and J 0 bases short, with 12 bases between. CDR1 is KGHSH, CDR2 LQKENI, per germline. CDR3 length equals 17 residues. This CDR3 reads CASSPPVGVSSYNEQFF. The CDR3 DNA is TGTGCCAGCTCACCACCAGTAGGGGTAAGCTCCTACAATGAGCAGTTCTTC.

This clonotype was detected only once. This chain connects TRBV6-6 to TRBJ1-3, with 10 bases matching TRBD1. CDR1 MNHNY and CDR2 SVGAGI come from the germline V gene (reference sequence). This CDR3 is 13 amino acids long. V lost 10 bases to trimming and J lost 6 bases; unmatched junction nucleotides: 6. The CDR3 region is CATRTGGENTIYF. The CDR3 DNA reads TGTGCCACCAGGACAGGGGGGGAAAACACCATATATTTT.

In DNA form, the CDR3 reads TGCGCCAGCAGCCTGCGGGACAGGGCCCCTTTTTCATACAATGAGCAGTTCTTC. As protein: CASSLRDRAPFSYNEQFF. The rearrangement uses TRBV5-1 and TRBJ2-1; 9 bases fit TRBD1. In germline, CDR1 is SGHRS, CDR2 YFSETQ. The V gene end was trimmed by 4 bases and the J gene end by 4 bases; junction bases not matched to a gene: 15. The CDR3 covers 18 residues.

This rearrangement joins TRBV5-1 to TRBJ1-2; D not resolved. Trimming cost V 0 bases and J 4 bases, with 13 bases left between them. CDR1 and CDR2 from the germline V gene are SGHRS and YFSETQ. The CDR3 consists of 15 residues. CDR3 loop: CASSLAGVETYGYTF. In nucleotides, the CDR3 is TGCGCCAGCAGCTTGGCTGGGGTAGAGACCTATGGCTACACCTTC.

This clonotype is a singleton in its sample. This chain uses TRBV29-1 with TRBJ2-3, with 8 bases identical to TRBD2. The CDR3 sequence is 18 residues long. V dropped 7 bases and J dropped 1; count of bases not matched to a gene: 19. Germline V gene sequence: CDR1 SQVTM, CDR2 ANQGSEA. CDR3: CSALLSALAEGRTDTQYF. The CDR3 nucleotides are TGCAGCGCACTCCTCAGCGCACTAGCGGAGGGACGCACAGATACGCAGTATTTT.

This chain uses TRBV3-1 with TRBJ1-1; possible D gene TRBD1, 5 bases. CDR3 size: 15 residues. CDR1 LGHDT and CDR2 YNNKEL come from the germline V gene (reference sequence). The V gene lost 1 base and the J gene lost 3 bases, with 12 bases spanning the gap. CDR3 amino acids: CASSQGNRRDTEAFF. CDR3 DNA: TGTGCCAGCAGCCAAGGGAACAGGCGGGACACTGAAGCTTTCTTT.

The chain links TRBV20-1 to TRBJ1-1; D unresolved. The CDR3 length is 14 residues. V was clipped by 2 bases and J by 4 bases, with 14 bases between them. In germline, CDR1 is DFQATT, CDR2 SNEGSKA (reference sequence). The chain's CDR3 is CSARPGPEGTEAFF. The CDR3, as DNA: TGCAGTGCTAGACCCGGGCCCGAGGGCACTGAAGCTTTCTTT.